The 16 T cell receptor beta chains below come from one sample, sequenced in a study of Graves' ophthalmopathy and Graves' hyperthyroidism. RNA transcripts served as template for amplifying TCR beta CDR3 sequences. RT-PCR with HTBI primers came first, then second-round multiplex PCR. TCRdb re-derived calls from the multiplex PCR reads in MiXCR, one entry per CDR3 protein. The sample carries 200,000 to 250,000 distinct CDR3 sequences, roughly 21% recorded once. The material sequenced was peripheral blood. These TCRs come from a woman between 45 and 65 years old with Graves' ophthalmopathy.

J is TRBJ2-7 and V is TRBV7-8; a weak D match, TRBD1 (5 bases). V lost 5 bases and J lost 4, with 12 bases in between. This CDR3 comprises 13 residues. CDR1 and CDR2 (germline): SGHVS, FQNEAQ. As DNA, the CDR3 is TGTGCCAGCAGCCAGGGAAGGGCTTACGAGCAGTACTTC. Protein product: CASSQGRAYEQYF.

In this sample, this clonotype turned up many times. This chain uses TRBV5-1 with TRBJ2-2; 11 bases agree with TRBD2. The CDR3 length is 14 residues. V lost 4 bases to trimming and J lost 10 bases; unmatched junction nucleotides: 6. The germline V gene encodes CDR1 SGHRS and CDR2 YFSETQ. The CDR3 reads CASSPGLAGSELFF. The CDR3 nucleotides read TGCGCCAGCAGCCCAGGACTAGCGGGCTCGGAGCTGTTTTTT. Filled out from reference TRBV5-1 and TRBJ2-2, the complete variable domain reads KAGVTQTPRYLIKTRGQQVTLSCSPISGHRSVSWYQQTPGQGLQFLFEYFSETQRNKGNFPGRFSGRQFSNSRSEMNVSTLELGDSALYLCASSPGLAGSELFFGEGSRLTVL.

This clonotype has a count of ten or more. The chain is built from TRBV12-3 or TRBV12-4 and TRBJ1-1, with D unclear. V was trimmed by 5 bases and J by 5 bases, leaving 6 bases between them. The CDR3 sequence is 11 residues long. The CDR3 DNA reads TGTGCCAGCAGTCGGAAAACTGAAGCTTTCTTT. This encodes CASSRKTEAFF.

At least ten counts were recorded for this clonotype. The chain recombines TRBV7-2 with TRBJ2-4; no clear D gene. The CDR3 spans 15 residues. V lost 0 bases and J lost 0, with 6 bases in between. Germline-derived CDR1 and CDR2 are SGHTA and FQGNSA. CDR3 bases: TGTGCCAGCAGCTTAGCGGTACTAGCCAAAAACATTCAGTACTTC. This gives the protein CASSLAVLAKNIQYF.

This clonotype occurred many times. J is TRBJ2-5 and V is TRBV5-1; 11 bases align to TRBD2. Unmatched junction bases numbered 11, after V lost 4 bases and J lost 0 bases. This CDR3 region has 18 residues. The germline V gene encodes CDR1 SGHRS and CDR2 YFSETQ. CDR3 protein: CASSLLPTSGMYQETQYF. The CDR3 coding sequence is TGCGCCAGCAGCCTTCTACCGACTAGCGGGATGTACCAAGAGACCCAGTACTTC.

This clonotype was observed many times. This chain connects TRBV27 to TRBJ2-7; D unclear. The ends were cut back, 2 bases at V and 4 bases at J, with 9 bases in the middle. Germline values: CDR1 MNHEY, CDR2 SMNVEV (reference sequence). This CDR3 comprises 13 residues. CDR3 sequence reads: CASSLGRSYEQYF. In nucleotides, the CDR3 is TGTGCCAGCAGTTTAGGAAGATCATACGAGCAGTACTTC.

The V call is TRBV6-2 or TRBV6-3, the J call TRBJ1-1; a possible D gene is TRBD1 (5 bases). Germline V gives CDR1 MNHEY, CDR2 SVGEGT. V was cut by 8 bases and J by 0 bases, with 10 bases left in between. The CDR3 has 13 amino acids. The CDR3 region has the DNA TGTGCCAGCGGGGGGAGGTTGAACACTGAAGCTTTCTTT. Its translation: CASGGRLNTEAFF.

The table lists this clonotype with many counts. The chain links TRBV6-5 to TRBJ2-5; 11 positions match TRBD2. This CDR3 has 17 amino acids. V trimming: 2 bases; J trimming: 6 bases; junction bases outside the gene matches: 11. CDR1 MNHEY and CDR2 SVGAGI come from the germline V gene. This chain's CDR3 is CASSYGYSGRASKTQYF. The DNA for the CDR3 is TGTGCCAGCAGTTACGGTTATAGCGGGAGGGCCTCAAAGACCCAGTACTTC.

The count of this clonotype is one. This chain connects TRBV6-1 to TRBJ1-6, with D unclear. V was clipped by 3 bases and J by 9 bases, with 12 bases between them. Germline V gene data show CDR1 as MNHNS and CDR2 as SASEGT. The CDR3 has 14 residues. The CDR3 region is CASSDFSSSSPLHF. The DNA for the CDR3 is TGTGCCAGCAGTGATTTCAGCTCAAGTTCACCCCTCCACTTT.

A remark on this clonotype: Relative to the germline gene, one junction end is altered; a read error may explain this. The chain couples TRBV27 to TRBJ1-2; 8 bases fit TRBD1. CDR3 size: 15 residues. Germline V gene lookup returns CDR1 MNHEY and CDR2 SMNVEV (reference sequence). CDR3 protein: CASRGQAVTVDGYNF. CDR3 nucleotides: TGTGCCAGCAGGGGACAGGCGGTAACGGTCGATGGCTACAACTTC.

This clonotype was recorded many times. The V call is TRBV10-3, the J call TRBJ2-5; D unresolved. V gave up 8 bases and J gave up 4 bases, with 11 bases separating them. The CDR3 runs to 12 residues. Germline V gene lookup returns CDR1 ENHRY and CDR2 SYGVKD. CDR3 DNA sequence: TGTGCCATCGGTCTCCCGGCAGAGACCCAGTACTTC. The encoded protein is CAIGLPAETQYF.

The J gene is TRBJ1-6, the V gene TRBV28, with D perhaps TRBD1 (5 bases). Trimming took 6 bases from V and 7 from J, leaving 16 bases between them. The CDR3 consists of 15 residues. Germline V lookup: CDR1 MDHEN, CDR2 SYDVKM. The CDR3: CASSPLGLPNSPLHF. In DNA form, the CDR3 reads TGTGCCAGCAGCCCCTTGGGACTGCCAAATTCACCCCTCCACTTT.

This chain links TRBV6-5 with TRBJ1-2; D remains unclear. This CDR3 is 14 amino acids long. The germline V and J ends were trimmed by 0 bases and 7 bases, with 12 bases remaining between them. Germline V lookup: CDR1 MNHEY, CDR2 SVGAGI. The CDR3: CASSYSTWGAGYTF. The CDR3 DNA reads TGTGCCAGCAGTTACTCGACCTGGGGTGCTGGCTACACCTTC.

This clonotype has more than one count but fewer than ten. The V and J genes are TRBV30 and TRBJ2-3, with TRBD2 as a possible D gene (6 bases). Germline V CDR1 and CDR2: GTSNPN, SVGIG (reference sequence). Trimming pared 5 bases from V and 4 bases from J, leaving 16 bases between. The CDR3 runs to 14 residues. CDR3 in amino acids: CAWDNPGGADTQYF. The CDR3 nucleotides read TGTGCCTGGGATAACCCCGGGGGAGCAGATACGCAGTATTTT.

This chain joins TRBV5-1 and TRBJ1-1; D call uncertain. Per the germline V gene, CDR1 is SGHRS and CDR2 is YFSETQ. V dropped 1 base and J dropped 1 base, with 8 bases sitting between them. This CDR3 comprises 14 residues. CDR3 bases: TGCGCCAGCAGCTTGAATGCAGAGAACACTGAAGCTTTCTTT. It translates to CASSLNAENTEAFF.

Remarks on this clonotype: With a much larger clone just one base away, this may be a read error. The chain has TRBV20-1 and TRBJ1-3; 9 bases are shared with TRBD1. The germline V gene has CDR1 DFQATT and CDR2 SNEGSKA (reference sequence). This CDR3 spans 16 amino acids. CDR3 DNA sequence: TGCAGTGCCCAGGACAGGGGAACGAGCTCTGGAAGCACCATATATTTT. Its protein is CSAQDRGTSSGSTIYF.